Following are 14 T cell receptor beta chains from one sample sequenced in a study of cytotoxic CD8 clonotypes in ibrutinib-treated CLL. Profiled with immunoSEQ multiplex PCR; TCRdb holds only in-frame clones, not every one. The sample holds 250,000 to 350,000 clones, more than 70% seen once. Specimen: PBMCs, collected at disease progression, from a patient treated with ibrutinib. The source of these receptors is a human donor with chronic lymphocytic leukemia.

V is TRBV11-1 and J is TRBJ1-2; D is possibly TRBD1 (6 bases). The germline gives CDR1 SGHAT, CDR2 FQDESV (reference sequence). V lost 6 bases and J 3 bases, leaving 8 bases between the germline ends. There are 12 residues in the CDR3. The CDR3 loop reads CASSRGDYGYTF. The DNA of the CDR3 is TGTGCCAGCAGTAGGGGGGACTATGGCTACACCTTC. Drawing the rest from reference TRBV11-1 and TRBJ1-2, the complete variable domain is EAEVAQSPRYKITEKSQAVAFWCDPISGHATLYWYRQILGQGPELLVQFQDESVVDDSQLPKDRFSAERLKGVDSTLKIQPAELGDSAMYLCASSRGDYGYTFGSGTRLTVV.

The chain uses TRBV15 and TRBJ1-2; a possible D gene is TRBD1 (6 bases). With 8 bases removed from V and 4 bases from J, the gap between germline ends came to 11 bases. Germline assignment: CDR1 LNHNV and CDR2 YYDKDF (reference sequence). This CDR3 contains 12 residues. CDR3 in amino acids: CATGGGSYGYTF. CDR3 DNA: TGTGCCACCGGGGGGGGCTCCTATGGCTACACCTTC.

This clone has a handful of counts. The chain uses TRBV7-8 and TRBJ2-7; 9 bases agree with TRBD1. J lost 4 bases, V lost 5 bases, and 6 bases had no gene match. The germline CDR1 and CDR2 sequences are SGHVS and FQNEAQ. The CDR3 spans 14 residues. CDR3 residues: CASSPGQGGYEQYF. CDR3 nucleotides: TGTGCCAGCAGCCCGGGACAGGGAGGATACGAGCAGTACTTC.

The chain couples TRBV9 to TRBJ2-2; 8 positions agree with TRBD2. The germline gives CDR1 SGDLS, CDR2 YYNGEE. The CDR3 runs to 16 residues. Trimming removed 4 bases from V and 0 bases from J; junction bases left unmatched: 5. The CDR3 loop reads CASSPPAGANTGELFF. The CDR3 bases are TGTGCCAGCAGCCCGCCAGCGGGAGCGAACACCGGGGAGCTGTTTTTT.

The chain's CDR3 is CASSLWVGNTIYF. Written as DNA, the CDR3 is TGTGCCAGCAGTCTGTGGGTTGGAAACACCATATATTTT. The chain combines TRBV11-2 with TRBJ1-3; no clear D gene. The CDR3 is 13 residues long. Trimming shortened V by 6 bases and J by 3 bases, and 9 bases separated the two germline ends. Germline-derived CDR1 and CDR2 are SGHAT and FQNNGV.

The chain is built from TRBV7-6 and TRBJ2-7; perhaps TRBD1 as D (6 bases). This CDR3 is 13 amino acids long. V lost 5 bases, J lost 4 bases, and 12 bases lay in between. Per germline, CDR1 SGHVS and CDR2 FNYEAQ. CDR3 DNA sequence: TGTGCCAGCAGCCCGATGGGGGCATACGAGCAGTACTTC. Translating it yields CASSPMGAYEQYF.

The chain carries TRBV28 and TRBJ2-7; 8 bases match TRBD1. The CDR3 has 14 amino acids. The junction had 2 bases not matched to a gene; V was cut back by 2 bases and J by 2 bases. CDR1 is MDHEN and CDR2 is SYDVKM in the germline V gene. The CDR3 coding sequence is TGTGCCAGCAGTTTAATGGGACAGGCCTACGAGCAGTACTTC. Translated: CASSLMGQAYEQYF.

V and J are TRBV18 and TRBJ2-6; D not resolved. Germline V gene sequence: CDR1 KGHSH, CDR2 LQKENI. The ends were cut back, 3 bases at V and 4 bases at J, with 16 bases in the middle. The CDR3 length is 17 residues. CDR3 sequence: CASSPIRARWGANVLTF. The CDR3, as DNA: TGTGCCAGCTCACCGATACGAGCTCGGTGGGGGGCCAACGTCCTGACTTTC.

The chain couples TRBV14 to TRBJ2-7, with 10 bases fitting TRBD1. The germline V gene encodes CDR1 SGHDN and CDR2 FVKESK. This CDR3 is built from 14 residues. The junction had 4 bases not matched to a gene; V was cut back by 4 bases and J by 4 bases. The CDR3 nucleotides are TGTGCCAGCAGCCCCCGGACAGGGGGGTACGAGCAGTACTTC. This codes for CASSPRTGGYEQYF. The full variable domain, rest sourced from reference TRBV14 and TRBJ2-7, is EAGVTQFPSHSVIEKGQTVTLRCDPISGHDNLYWYRRVMGKEIKFLLHFVKESKQDESGMPNNRFLAERTGGTYSTLKVQPAELEDSGVYFCASSPRTGGYEQYFGPGTRLTVT.

The gene calls are TRBV7-6 and TRBJ2-3, with D perhaps being TRBD1 or TRBD2 (5 bases each). The CDR3 length is 14 residues. Trimming cost V 5 bases and J 4 bases, with 13 bases left between them. CDR1 and CDR2 (germline): SGHVS, FNYEAQ. CDR3 sequence reads: CASSPRGEPDTQYF. Here the CDR3 DNA reads TGTGCCAGCAGCCCACGAGGGGAGCCAGATACGCAGTATTTT.

The chain has TRBV27 and TRBJ2-7; 7 nucleotides line up with TRBD2. This CDR3 spans 15 amino acids. CDR1 is MNHEY, CDR2 SMNVEV, per germline (reference sequence). With V trimmed by 2 bases and J by 4 bases, 8 bases remained unmatched. CDR3 sequence: CASSLTSSGYYEQYF. The CDR3, as DNA: TGTGCCAGCAGTTTAACTTCTAGCGGTTATTACGAGCAGTACTTC.

This clone was observed a few times. This chain connects TRBV6-5 to TRBJ2-1; TRBD2 matches at 8 bases. The V gene's germline CDR1 is MNHEY and CDR2 SVGAGI. With 6 bases clipped from V and 5 bases from J, the junction kept 3 bases outside the gene matches. This CDR3 contains 13 residues. DNA for the CDR3: TGTGCCAGCAGGGGACTAGGGAACAATGAGCAGTTCTTC. Translation gives CASRGLGNNEQFF.

This clone was found a few times. The chain links TRBV6-1 to TRBJ2-7; either TRBD1 or TRBD2 may fit D (5 bases each). The CDR3 has 14 residues. The V end lost 7 bases, the J end lost 3 bases, and 16 bases lay between the germline ends. The germline gives CDR1 MNHNS, CDR2 SASEGT. This CDR3 is CASTWLEGNYEQYF. In nucleotides, the CDR3 is TGTGCCAGCACCTGGCTTGAGGGGAACTACGAGCAGTACTTC.

The chain is built from TRBV10-3 and TRBJ2-2; D remains ambiguous. The CDR3 loop spans 16 amino acids. V was shortened by 3 bases and J by 2 bases, with 13 bases between the two germline ends. Germline V lookup: CDR1 ENHRY, CDR2 SYGVKD. The CDR3 sequence: CAISDPARLNTGELFF. The CDR3 DNA follows: TGTGCCATCAGTGACCCTGCACGGCTAAACACCGGGGAGCTGTTTTTT.